This passage covers 16 T cell receptor beta chains from one sample sequenced in a study of cytomegalovirus exposure and HLA in healthy donors. The PCR was carried out with 60 Vbeta primers and 13 Jbeta primers. Profiling relied on immunoSEQ multiplex PCR, and the TCRdb table lists in-frame clones only, not all of them. Of around 130,000 clones in the sample, roughly 80% are singletons; the top ten hold just over 2.5%. Specimen: PBMCs. All receptors derive from a man aged 25 to 45 in good health and CMV-seronegative.

The chain links TRBV19 to TRBJ2-5; D may be TRBD1 (6 bases). The V end was cut by 5 bases, the J end by 0 bases, with 10 bases between. This CDR3 comprises 14 residues. CDR1 LNHDA and CDR2 SQIVND come from the germline V gene (reference sequence). This CDR3 reads CASSLTGNQETQYF. CDR3 DNA sequence: TGTGCCAGTAGTCTGACAGGTAACCAAGAGACCCAGTACTTC.

Worth noting for this clone: A junction end diverges from the germline sequence, so it may reflect a read error. The chain uses TRBV29-1 and TRBJ1-2; no firm D call. Germline V gene sequence: CDR1 SQVTM, CDR2 ANQGSEA. This CDR3 comprises 10 residues. For the CDR3, the DNA is TGCAGCGTTGATGAGGGCCGCTACCCCTTC. Translation: CSVDEGRYPF.

The chain has TRBV10-2 and TRBJ2-1; D might be TRBD2 (6 bases). Trimming removed 4 bases from V and 10 bases from J, with 11 bases in between. The CDR3 totals 12 residues. CDR1 is WSHSY, CDR2 SAAADI, per germline. CDR3: CASSGPSVEQFF. CDR3 sequence (DNA): TGCGCCAGCAGTGGGCCTAGCGTAGAGCAGTTCTTC.

This chain uses TRBV5-3 with TRBJ2-2; 9 nucleotides agree with TRBD2. TRBV5-3 is marked as an open reading frame, function uncertain. The CDR3 runs 15 residues. Losses at the gene ends were 4 bases for V and 5 bases for J; bases not matched to a gene: 6. This CDR3 reads CARSILAGLTGELFF. CDR3 in DNA: TGTGCCAGAAGCATCCTAGCGGGACTAACCGGGGAGCTGTTTTTT.

This clone was counted a single time. The chain employs TRBV10-1 and TRBJ2-7, with D maybe TRBD1 (5 bases). The V gene lost 4 bases and the J gene lost 2 bases, with 15 bases spanning the gap. CDR1 is WNHNN, CDR2 SYGVQD, per germline (reference sequence). The CDR3 has 15 residues. CDR3 coding DNA: TGCGCCAGCAGTGGGGTCCAGGGCCCTACCTACGAGCAGTACTTC. It encodes CASSGVQGPTYEQYF.

This clone was detected a few times. This sequence joins TRBV7-9 and TRBJ2-3, with TRBD2 as a possible D gene (6 bases). With 5 bases removed from V and 6 bases from J, the gap between germline ends came to 27 bases. This CDR3 spans 18 amino acids. Germline V lookup: CDR1 SEHNR, CDR2 FQNEAQ (reference sequence). The CDR3 reads CASSRPGLTLTVFDTQYF. DNA of the CDR3: TGTGCCAGCAGCCGGCCCGGACTAACGTTAACCGTATTTGATACGCAGTATTTT.

The chain uses TRBV10-2 and TRBJ2-1, with TRBD2 identical over 7 bases. V lost 4 bases to trimming and J lost 5 bases; unmatched junction nucleotides: 14. In germline, CDR1 is WSHSY, CDR2 SAAADI. This CDR3 contains 17 residues. The CDR3 spells CASSVSGGQRGDNEQFF. In DNA form, the CDR3 reads TGCGCCAGCAGTGTAAGTGGCGGCCAGCGGGGTGACAATGAGCAGTTCTTC.

The chain carries TRBV5-6 and TRBJ2-1; maybe TRBD1 (5 bases). V was shortened by 3 bases and J by 10 bases, with 11 bases between the two germline ends. This CDR3 contains 12 residues. The V gene's germline CDR1 is SGHDT and CDR2 YYEEEE. The CDR3 DNA is TGTGCCAGCAGCTCCTCATCAGGGGAGCAGTTCTTC. This sequence encodes CASSSSSGEQFF.

The rearrangement links TRBV27 to TRBJ1-1; 8 bases are shared with TRBD1. V was pared by 8 bases and J by 0 bases, with 5 bases of the junction left unmatched. Per the germline V gene, CDR1 is MNHEY and CDR2 is SMNVEV (reference sequence). This CDR3 is 14 amino acids long. In DNA, the CDR3 is TGTGCCAGCCGGACAGGGACCCTGAACACTGAAGCTTTCTTT. Residues: CASRTGTLNTEAFF.

This rearrangement joins TRBV7-2 to TRBJ1-4; D remains unclear. Germline values: CDR1 SGHTA, CDR2 FQGNSA. The CDR3 is 16 residues long. The V end lost 1 base, the J end lost 1 base, and 10 bases lay between the germline ends. In nucleotides, the CDR3 is TGTGCCAGCAGCTTAGTAGCCGGTCGAACTAATGAAAAACTGTTTTTT. It specifies CASSLVAGRTNEKLFF. Complete variable domain (other parts from reference TRBV7-2 and TRBJ1-4): GAGVSQSPSNKVTEKGKDVELRCDPISGHTALYWYRQSLGQGLEFLIYFQGNSAPDKSGLPSDRFSAERTGGSVSTLTIQRTQQEDSAVYLCASSLVAGRTNEKLFFGSGTQLSVL.

The V call is TRBV5-1, the J call TRBJ1-4; TRBD1 matches 10 bases. Germline V gene lookup returns CDR1 SGHRS and CDR2 YFSETQ. The length of the CDR3 is 15 residues. V gave up 0 bases and J gave up 8 bases; unmatched junction bases: 4. Here the CDR3 DNA reads TGCGCCAGCAGCTTGGGACAGGGGGCCGGGGAAAAACTGTTTTTT. Its translation is CASSLGQGAGEKLFF. Together with reference TRBV5-1 and TRBJ1-4, the CDR3 gives the full variable domain: KAGVTQTPRYLIKTRGQQVTLSCSPISGHRSVSWYQQTPGQGLQFLFEYFSETQRNKGNFPGRFSGRQFSNSRSEMNVSTLELGDSALYLCASSLGQGAGEKLFFGSGTQLSVL.

The CDR3 bases are TGTGCCAGCAGCCCCACCGACAGGGGAGCTTTCTTT. Encoded protein: CASSPTDRGAFF. The gene calls are TRBV11-2 and TRBJ1-1; 8 bases line up with TRBD1. The CDR3 runs 12 residues. Germline trimming cut 5 bases from V and 10 bases from J; bases unmatched to any gene: 6. Germline loops: CDR1 SGHAT, CDR2 FQNNGV.

This chain connects TRBV10-3 to TRBJ2-3, with a weak D call TRBD1 (5 bases). Germline CDR1 ENHRY, CDR2 SYGVKD. The germline V and J ends were trimmed by 4 bases and 10 bases, with 12 bases remaining between them. This CDR3 is built from 12 residues. CDR3 region: CAISGEQGSQYF. CDR3 in DNA: TGTGCCATCAGTGGTGAGCAGGGCTCGCAGTATTTT.

This CDR3 reads CASSESGDGRTEAFF. CDR3 bases: TGTGCCAGCTCCGAATCCGGGGATGGTCGCACTGAAGCTTTCTTT. The J gene is TRBJ1-1, the V gene TRBV18; D unresolved. In germline, CDR1 is KGHSH, CDR2 LQKENI. The CDR3 has 15 residues. The V end lost 6 bases, the J end lost 4 bases, and 18 bases lay between the germline ends.

V and J are TRBV19 and TRBJ1-5; TRBD1 agrees at 9 bases. The CDR3 consists of 15 residues. Germline V gene data show CDR1 as LNHDA and CDR2 as SQIVND (reference sequence). The V segment lost 4 bases and the J segment 3 bases; nucleotides outside the gene matches: 4. CDR3 in DNA: TGTGCCAGTAGTACGGGACAGGGTTCCAATCAGCCCCAGCATTTT. Translating it yields CASSTGQGSNQPQHF.

This clone was detected only once. The chain couples TRBV20-1 to TRBJ1-2; no reliable D call. CDR3 length: 11 amino acids. CDR1 is DFQATT, CDR2 SNEGSKA, per germline (reference sequence). The V end was cut by 5 bases, the J end by 3 bases, with 7 bases between. CDR3 region: CSAGRDYGYTF. The CDR3, as DNA: TGCAGTGCTGGTCGGGACTATGGCTACACCTTC.